This T cell receptor (beta chain) originates from a study of molecular identifiers for immune sequencing clone quantification. As for the study in general: Replicate RNA came from about 19,000 or 110,000 naive CD8 cells and was split five ways, and four parts were sequenced.

One entry per CDR3 protein, called by TCRdb with MiXCR from the PCR reads. The table records 550,000 to 750,000 distinct CDR3 sequences, 15% to 20% of them present only once. Investigators produced naive CD8 libraries from 20,000 to 1,000,000 sorted cells, drawing on 10%, 30% or 50% RNA. Sorting was used to obtain naive CD8 T cells (CD8+CD4-CCR7+CD45RA+). This clonotype was counted ten times or more. V dropped 6 bases and J dropped 0; count of bases not matched to a gene: 5. This CDR3 comprises 15 residues. Germline CDR1 is LNHDA and CDR2 is SQIVND (reference sequence). This receptor was taken from a human donor in good health. Some libraries in this study had Jurkat cell RNA spiked in. The chain employs TRBV19 and TRBJ1-5; 7 bases fit TRBD1. The specimen was naive CD8+ T cells from blood, with Jurkat cell RNA spiked in. As for subset: FACS-sorted CD8+CD4-CCR7+CD45RA+ naive T cells. The CDR3 loop is CASSQGQYSNQPQHF. CDR3 nucleotides: TGTGCCAGTAGCCAGGGACAGTATAGCAATCAGCCCCAGCATTTT.